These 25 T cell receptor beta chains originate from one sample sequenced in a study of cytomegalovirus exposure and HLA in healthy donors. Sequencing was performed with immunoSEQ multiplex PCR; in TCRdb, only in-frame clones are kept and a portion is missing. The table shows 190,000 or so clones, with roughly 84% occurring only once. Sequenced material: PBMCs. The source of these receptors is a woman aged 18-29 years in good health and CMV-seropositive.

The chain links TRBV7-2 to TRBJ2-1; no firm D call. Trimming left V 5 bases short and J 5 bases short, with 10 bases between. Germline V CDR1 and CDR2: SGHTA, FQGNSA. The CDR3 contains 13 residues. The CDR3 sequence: CASSIDTNNEQFF. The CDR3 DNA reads TGTGCCAGCAGCATTGACACAAACAATGAGCAGTTCTTC. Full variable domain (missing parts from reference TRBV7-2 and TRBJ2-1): GAGVSQSPSNKVTEKGKDVELRCDPISGHTALYWYRQSLGQGLEFLIYFQGNSAPDKSGLPSDRFSAERTGGSVSTLTIQRTQQEDSAVYLCASSIDTNNEQFFGPGTRLTVL.

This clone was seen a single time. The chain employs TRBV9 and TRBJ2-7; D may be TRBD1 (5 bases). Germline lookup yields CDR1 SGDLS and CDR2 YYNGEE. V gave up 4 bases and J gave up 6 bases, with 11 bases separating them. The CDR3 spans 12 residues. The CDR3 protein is CASSPGQSEQYF. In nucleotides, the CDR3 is TGTGCCAGCAGCCCCGGACAATCCGAGCAGTACTTC.

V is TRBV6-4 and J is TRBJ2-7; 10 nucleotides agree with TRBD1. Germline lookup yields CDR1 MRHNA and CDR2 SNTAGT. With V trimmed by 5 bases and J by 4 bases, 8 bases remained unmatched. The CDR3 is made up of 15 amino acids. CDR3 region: CASSQTGGGGYEQYF. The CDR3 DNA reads TGTGCCAGCAGTCAGACAGGGGGCGGTGGTTACGAGCAGTACTTC.

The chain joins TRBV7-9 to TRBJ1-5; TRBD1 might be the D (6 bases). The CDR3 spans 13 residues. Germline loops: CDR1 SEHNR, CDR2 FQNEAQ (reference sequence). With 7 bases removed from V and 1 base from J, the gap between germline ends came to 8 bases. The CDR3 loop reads CASNQGSNQPQHF. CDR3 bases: TGTGCCAGCAACCAGGGGAGCAATCAGCCCCAGCATTTT.

The CDR3 protein is CASSLQGGSYEQYF. CDR3 nucleotide sequence: TGTGCCAGCAGCTTGCAGGGGGGCTCCTACGAGCAGTACTTC. The V gene is TRBV13, the J gene TRBJ2-7; a possible D gene is TRBD1 (7 bases). The CDR3 spans 14 residues. CDR1 and CDR2 from the germline V gene are PRHDT and FYEKMQ (reference sequence). The germline V and J ends were trimmed by 3 bases and 0 bases, with 9 bases remaining between them.

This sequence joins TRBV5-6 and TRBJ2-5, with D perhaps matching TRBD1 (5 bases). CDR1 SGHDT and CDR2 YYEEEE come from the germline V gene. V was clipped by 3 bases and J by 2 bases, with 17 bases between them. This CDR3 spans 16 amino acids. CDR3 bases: TGTGCCAGCAGCTCTCTATCGGTGGGGCAACAAGAGACCCAGTACTTC. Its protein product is CASSSLSVGQQETQYF.

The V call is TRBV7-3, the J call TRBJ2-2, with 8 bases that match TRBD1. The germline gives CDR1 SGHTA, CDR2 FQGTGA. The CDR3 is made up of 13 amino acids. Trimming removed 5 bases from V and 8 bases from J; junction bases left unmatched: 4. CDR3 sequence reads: CASSLQGVGELFF. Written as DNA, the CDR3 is TGTGCCAGCAGCCTACAGGGGGTAGGGGAGCTGTTTTTT.

The DNA of the CDR3 is TGTGCCACCGACGAGGGCAATCAGCCCCAGCATTTT. Protein sequence: CATDEGNQPQHF. The chain joins TRBV6-1 to TRBJ1-5; D gene uncertain. The CDR3 has 12 residues. Germline CDR1 is MNHNS and CDR2 is SASEGT. The V end was cut by 10 bases, the J end by 2 bases, with 9 bases between.

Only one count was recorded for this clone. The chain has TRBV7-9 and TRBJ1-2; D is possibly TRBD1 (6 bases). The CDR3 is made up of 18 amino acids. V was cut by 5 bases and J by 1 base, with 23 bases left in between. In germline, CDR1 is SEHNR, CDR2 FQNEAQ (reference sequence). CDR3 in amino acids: CASSQLRGLGSFNYGYTF. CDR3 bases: TGTGCCAGCAGCCAGCTGAGGGGGTTGGGATCATTTAACTATGGCTACACCTTC.

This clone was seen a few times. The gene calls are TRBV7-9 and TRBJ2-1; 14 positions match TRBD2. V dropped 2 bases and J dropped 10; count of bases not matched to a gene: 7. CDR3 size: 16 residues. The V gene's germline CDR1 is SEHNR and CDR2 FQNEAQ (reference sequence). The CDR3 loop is CASSLQTSGGAREQFF. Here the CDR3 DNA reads TGTGCCAGCAGCTTACAGACTAGCGGGGGGGCCAGGGAGCAGTTCTTC.

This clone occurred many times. The DNA of the CDR3 is TGTGCCAGCAGCCCGAGCCTACCGGGACAGGGGGTTACCTTC. Its translation is CASSPSLPGQGVTF. V and J are TRBV11-3 and TRBJ1-2, with TRBD1 identical over 11 bases. Trimming took 5 bases from V and 14 from J; bases not matched to a gene: 13. The CDR3 is 14 residues long. CDR1 and CDR2 (germline): SGHNT, YENEEA. The variable domain in full, completed from reference TRBV11-3 and TRBJ1-2, reads EAGVVQSPRYKIIEKKQPVAFWCNPISGHNTLYWYLQNLGQGPELLIRYENEEAVDDSQLPKDRFSAERLKGVDSTLKIQPAELGDSAVYLCASSPSLPGQGVTFGSGTRLTVV.

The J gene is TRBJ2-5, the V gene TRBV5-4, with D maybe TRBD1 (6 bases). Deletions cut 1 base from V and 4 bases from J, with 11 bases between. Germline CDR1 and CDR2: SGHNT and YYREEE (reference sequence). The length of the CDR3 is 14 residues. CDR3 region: CASSLTGWGETQYF. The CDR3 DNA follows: TGTGCCAGCAGCTTGACAGGGTGGGGAGAGACCCAGTACTTC.

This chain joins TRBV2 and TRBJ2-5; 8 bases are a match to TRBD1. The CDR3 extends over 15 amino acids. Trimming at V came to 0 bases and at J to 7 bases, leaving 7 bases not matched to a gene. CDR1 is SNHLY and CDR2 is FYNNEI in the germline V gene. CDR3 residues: CASSEALQGVVTQYF. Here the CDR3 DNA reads TGTGCCAGCAGTGAAGCGCTACAGGGGGTTGTGACCCAGTACTTC.

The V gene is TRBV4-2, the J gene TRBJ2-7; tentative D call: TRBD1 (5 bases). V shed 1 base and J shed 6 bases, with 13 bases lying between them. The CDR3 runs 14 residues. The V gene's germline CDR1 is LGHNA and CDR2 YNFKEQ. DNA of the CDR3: TGTGCCAGCAGCCAAGTTGGGGCCGCTTTCGAGCAGTACTTC. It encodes CASSQVGAAFEQYF.

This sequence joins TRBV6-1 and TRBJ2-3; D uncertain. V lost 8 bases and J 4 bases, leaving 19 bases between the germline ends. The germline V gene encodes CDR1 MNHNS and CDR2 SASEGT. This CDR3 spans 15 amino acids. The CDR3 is CASHGGETVADTQYF. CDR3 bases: TGTGCCAGCCACGGCGGAGAGACCGTAGCAGATACGCAGTATTTT.

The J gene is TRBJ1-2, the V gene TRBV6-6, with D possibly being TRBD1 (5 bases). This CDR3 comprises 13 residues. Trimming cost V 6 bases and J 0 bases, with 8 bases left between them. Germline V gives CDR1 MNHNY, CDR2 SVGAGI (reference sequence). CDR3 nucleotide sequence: TGTGCCAGCAGGACGACAGCTAACTATGGCTACACCTTC. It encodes CASRTTANYGYTF.

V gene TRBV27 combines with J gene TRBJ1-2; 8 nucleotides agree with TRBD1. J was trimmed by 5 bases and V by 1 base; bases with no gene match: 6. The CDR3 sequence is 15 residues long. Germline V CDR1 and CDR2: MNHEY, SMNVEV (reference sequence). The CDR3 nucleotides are TGTGCCAGCAGTTTATACCAGGGGGCTCCTTATGGCTACACCTTC. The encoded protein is CASSLYQGAPYGYTF.

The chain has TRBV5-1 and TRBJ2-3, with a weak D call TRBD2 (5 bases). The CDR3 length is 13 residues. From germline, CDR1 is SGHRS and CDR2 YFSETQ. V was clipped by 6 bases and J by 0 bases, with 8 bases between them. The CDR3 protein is CASNPGSTDTQYF. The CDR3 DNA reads TGCGCCAGCAACCCGGGGAGCACAGATACGCAGTATTTT. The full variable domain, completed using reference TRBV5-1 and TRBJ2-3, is KAGVTQTPRYLIKTRGQQVTLSCSPISGHRSVSWYQQTPGQGLQFLFEYFSETQRNKGNFPGRFSGRQFSNSRSEMNVSTLELGDSALYLCASNPGSTDTQYFGPGTRLTVL.

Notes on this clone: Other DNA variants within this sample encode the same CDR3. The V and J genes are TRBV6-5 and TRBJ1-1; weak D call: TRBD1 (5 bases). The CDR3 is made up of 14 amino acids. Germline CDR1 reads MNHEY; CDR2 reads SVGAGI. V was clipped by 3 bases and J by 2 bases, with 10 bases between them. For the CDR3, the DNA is TGTGCCAGCAGTTATTCCCAGGGAAACACTGAAGCTTTCTTT. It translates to CASSYSQGNTEAFF.

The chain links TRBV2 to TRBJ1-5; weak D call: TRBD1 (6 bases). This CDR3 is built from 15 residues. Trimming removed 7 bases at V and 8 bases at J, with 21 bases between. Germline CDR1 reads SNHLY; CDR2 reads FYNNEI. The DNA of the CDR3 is TGTGCCAGCACTTGGGACAAAGTTTGGCGAGAGCCCCAGCATTTT. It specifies CASTWDKVWREPQHF.

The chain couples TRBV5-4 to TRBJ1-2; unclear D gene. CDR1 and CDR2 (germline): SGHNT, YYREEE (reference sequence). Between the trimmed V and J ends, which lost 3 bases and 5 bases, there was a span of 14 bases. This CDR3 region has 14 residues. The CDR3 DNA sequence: TGTGCCAGCAGCTCGCCGGGATCCGATTATGGCTACACCTTC. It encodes CASSSPGSDYGYTF.

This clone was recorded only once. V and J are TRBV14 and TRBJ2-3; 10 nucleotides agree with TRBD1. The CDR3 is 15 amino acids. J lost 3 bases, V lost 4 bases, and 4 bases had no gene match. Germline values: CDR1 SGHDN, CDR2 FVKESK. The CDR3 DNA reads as TGTGCCAGCAGCCTAGACAGGGGGCAGACAGATACGCAGTATTTT. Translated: CASSLDRGQTDTQYF.

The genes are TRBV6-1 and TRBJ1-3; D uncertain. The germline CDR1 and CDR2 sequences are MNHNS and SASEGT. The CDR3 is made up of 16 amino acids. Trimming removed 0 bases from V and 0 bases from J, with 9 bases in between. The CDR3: CASSEALDTSGNTIYF. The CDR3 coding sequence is TGTGCCAGCAGTGAAGCGCTAGATACCTCTGGAAACACCATATATTTT.

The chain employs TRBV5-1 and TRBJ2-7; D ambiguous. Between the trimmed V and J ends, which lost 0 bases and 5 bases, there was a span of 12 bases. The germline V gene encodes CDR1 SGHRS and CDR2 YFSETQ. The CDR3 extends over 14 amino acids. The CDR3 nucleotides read TGCGCCAGCAGCTTGGGTGTAGTACGGGACGAGCAGTACTTC. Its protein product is CASSLGVVRDEQYF.

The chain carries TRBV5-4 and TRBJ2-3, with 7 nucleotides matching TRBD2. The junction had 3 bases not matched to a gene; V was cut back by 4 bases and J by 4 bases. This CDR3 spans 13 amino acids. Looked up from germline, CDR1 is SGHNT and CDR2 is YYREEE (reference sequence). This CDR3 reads CASSNREADTQYF. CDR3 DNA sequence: TGTGCCAGCAGCAACCGGGAGGCAGATACGCAGTATTTT.